The 20 T cell receptor beta chains given below trace back to one sample, sequenced in a study of blood T cells in healthy people across ages (dated by TCRdb to about 2015). Library preparation was by 5' RACE. TCRdb lists the instrument as Illumina HiSeq 2500. A second PCR of roughly 7 to 11 cycles was performed with a sample-barcoded 5' primer and a J-beta primer mix. TCRdb trimmed the raw reads at Q25, called clones with MiXCR and kept productive beta chains. One record per CDR3 amino acid sequence lists the most common genes and DNA. The sample table lists around 1.7 million distinct CDR3 sequences, over 25% of them with a count of one. Clones ranked in the top ten supply about 7.7% of the sample. The sample taken for sequencing was blood. The receptor source for this set is a woman in her 30s in good health.

Comments on this clonotype: This could be a read error, since a much larger clone is one nucleotide away. The chain carries TRBV9 and TRBJ2-4; TRBD2 is a possible D gene (6 bases). V lost 3 bases, J lost 13 bases, and 29 bases lay in between. CDR3 length: 17 amino acids. CDR1 is SGDLS, CDR2 YYNGEE, per germline. CDR3 in DNA: TGTGCCAGCAGCGCCTCATCTCCTAGCTCCCGCGGGACTGAGCAGTACTTC. This codes for CASSASSPSSRGTEQYF. Using reference TRBV9 and TRBJ2-4 for the parts outside the CDR3, the full variable domain is DSGVTQTPKHLITATGQRVTLRCSPRSGDLSVYWYQQSLDQGLQFLIQYYNGEERAKGNILERFSAQQFPDLHSELNLSSLELGDSALYFCASSASSPSSRGTEQYFGAGTRLSVL.

In this sample, this clonotype turned up a few times. Given a much more abundant clone one base away, this may be a read error. The chain recombines TRBV7-2 with TRBJ2-4; TRBD1 is a possible D gene (5 bases). Germline lookup yields CDR1 SGHTA and CDR2 FQGNSA. The V end was cut by 0 bases, the J end by 13 bases, with 16 bases between. The CDR3 length is 14 residues. The CDR3 here is CASSLAQGPYGQYF. The CDR3 nucleotides are TGTGCCAGCAGCTTAGCGCAGGGTCCCTACGGGCAGTACTTC.

About this clonotype itself: A much larger clone is a single base away; this may be a read error. The CDR3: CASSPWGAGGYEQYF. The CDR3 nucleotides read TGTGCCAGCAGCCCCTGGGGGGCGGGAGGCTACGAGCAGTACTTC. The J gene is TRBJ2-7, the V gene TRBV14; 8 nucleotides agree with TRBD2. This CDR3 has 15 residues. The germline V gene has CDR1 SGHDN and CDR2 FVKESK. The J segment lost 3 bases and the V segment lost 4 bases, leaving 8 bases of the junction unmatched.

This chain joins TRBV29-1 and TRBJ2-4; no clear D. Trimming left V 4 bases short and J 7 bases short, with 14 bases between. This CDR3 spans 13 amino acids. From germline, CDR1 is SQVTM and CDR2 ANQGSEA. CDR3 sequence (DNA): TGCAGCGTTGGTGCCCCTTTAAGGAACATTCAGTACTTC. Its translation is CSVGAPLRNIQYF. The full variable domain, rest sourced from reference TRBV29-1 and TRBJ2-4, is SAVISQKPSRDICQRGTSLTIQCQVDSQVTMMFWYRQQPGQSLTLIATANQGSEATYESGFVIDKFPISRPNLTFSTLTVSNMSPEDSSIYLCSVGAPLRNIQYFGAGTRLSVL.

V and J are TRBV20-1 and TRBJ1-1, with D possibly matching TRBD1 (5 bases). This CDR3 region has 14 residues. V was clipped by 3 bases and J by 2 bases, with 13 bases between them. The germline gives CDR1 DFQATT, CDR2 SNEGSKA (reference sequence). CDR3 amino acids: CSASPSTDNTEAFF. CDR3 nucleotide sequence: TGCAGTGCTAGCCCCTCGACAGACAACACTGAAGCTTTCTTT.

The J gene is TRBJ1-6, the V gene TRBV20-1, with a possible D match to TRBD1 (5 bases). Germline V gives CDR1 DFQATT, CDR2 SNEGSKA (reference sequence). The CDR3 consists of 14 residues. The V gene lost 0 bases and the J gene lost 7 bases, with 10 bases spanning the gap. CDR3 loop: CSARDLQENSPLHF. The CDR3 region has the DNA TGCAGTGCTAGAGATCTACAGGAGAATTCACCCCTCCACTTT.

V is TRBV4-1 and J is TRBJ2-1, with D uncertain. The V gene lost 1 base and the J gene lost 6 bases, with 13 bases spanning the gap. The CDR3 contains 15 residues. CDR1 is MGHRA, CDR2 YSYEKL, per germline. The CDR3 protein is CASSQAGTLPNEQFF. The CDR3 coding sequence is TGCGCCAGCAGCCAAGCAGGCACCCTCCCCAATGAGCAGTTCTTC.

The chain's CDR3 is CASSQNWVGANVLTF. The CDR3 bases are TGTGCCAGCAGCCAGAACTGGGTTGGGGCCAACGTCCTGACTTTC. This chain joins TRBV11-2 and TRBJ2-6; the D is unclear. The CDR3 has 15 residues. V lost 5 bases to trimming and J lost 3 bases, with 11 bases between them. Per germline, CDR1 SGHAT and CDR2 FQNNGV.

This clonotype was counted ten times or more. This chain joins TRBV20-1 and TRBJ2-7, with 12 positions matching TRBD2. The CDR3 consists of 12 residues. Trimming cost V 3 bases and J 9 bases; bases outside gene matches: 3. Germline V CDR1 and CDR2: DFQATT, SNEGSKA (reference sequence). The CDR3 DNA follows: TGCAGTGCTAGGACTAGCGGGAGTTGGCAGTACTTC. It translates to CSARTSGSWQYF.

This clonotype was seen only a few times. This sequence joins TRBV5-1 and TRBJ2-5; possibly TRBD2 for D (6 bases). Trimming took off 0 bases at V and 3 bases at J, with 12 bases between the two ends. The germline V gene has CDR1 SGHRS and CDR2 YFSETQ. The CDR3 is 15 amino acids. CDR3 DNA: TGCGCCAGCAGCTTGGGGGGAGCGGGCAAAGAGACCCAGTACTTC. Translated, it gives CASSLGGAGKETQYF.

This clonotype was found many times. The J gene is TRBJ2-1, the V gene TRBV28; 8 bases are a match to TRBD1. Germline V lookup: CDR1 MDHEN, CDR2 SYDVKM. The trim removed 8 bases at V and 5 bases at J, leaving 11 bases unmatched. This CDR3 comprises 15 residues. The CDR3 loop is CASGPLGQVNNEQFF. CDR3 bases: TGTGCCAGCGGGCCGTTGGGACAGGTGAACAATGAGCAGTTCTTC. The full variable domain, with the rest looked up from reference TRBV28 and TRBJ2-1, is DVKVTQSSRYLVKRTGEKVFLECVQDMDHENMFWYRQDPGLGLRLIYFSYDVKMKEKGDIPEGYSVSREKKERFSLILESASTNQTSMYLCASGPLGQVNNEQFFGPGTRLTVL.

Worth noting for this clonotype: A much larger clone lies one base from this, so it may be a read error. The CDR3 loop is CASSSNRGPYNEQFF. The CDR3 bases are TGTGCCAGCAGCTCCAACAGGGGGCCCTACAATGAGCAGTTCTTC. The V gene is TRBV5-4, the J gene TRBJ2-1; 9 nucleotides align to TRBD1. CDR3 length: 15 amino acids. The junction had 3 bases not matched to a gene; V was cut back by 3 bases and J by 2 bases. CDR1 is SGHNT, CDR2 YYREEE, per germline (reference sequence).

This clonotype was counted between two and nine times. The V call is TRBV20-1, the J call TRBJ2-2; 7 bases line up with TRBD1. There are 12 residues in the CDR3. V lost 5 bases and J lost 6; bases outside the gene matches: 3. The germline V gene has CDR1 DFQATT and CDR2 SNEGSKA (reference sequence). CDR3 residues: CSADRAPGELFF. The DNA for the CDR3 is TGCAGTGCTGACAGGGCCCCCGGGGAGCTGTTTTTT.

This clonotype occurred many times. This chain joins TRBV7-2 and TRBJ2-5; D is unresolved. The CDR3 is 14 amino acids. Germline V gene lookup returns CDR1 SGHTA and CDR2 FQGNSA. Trimming pared 3 bases from V and 3 bases from J, leaving 11 bases between. The CDR3, as DNA: TGTGCCAGCAGCTTGGGTCGGGCGGAAGAGACCCAGTACTTC. As protein: CASSLGRAEETQYF.

The rearrangement links TRBV20-1 to TRBJ2-7; D is unclear. Germline assignment: CDR1 DFQATT and CDR2 SNEGSKA (reference sequence). Trimming cost V 6 bases and J 3 bases, with 15 bases left between them. The CDR3 extends over 13 amino acids. The CDR3 sequence: CSATGPSDYEQYF. DNA for the CDR3: TGCAGTGCAACCGGACCCTCGGACTACGAGCAGTACTTC.

The CDR3 here is CASSLIFGASPTYEQYF. The CDR3 DNA reads as TGTGCCAGCAGTTTAATTTTTGGGGCGTCGCCGACCTACGAGCAGTACTTC. The rearrangement joins TRBV12-3 or TRBV12-4 to TRBJ2-7; tentatively, D is TRBD1 (5 bases). Trimming stripped 2 bases from V and 2 bases from J, with 19 bases between. The length of the CDR3 is 17 residues.

This clonotype has just a few counts. V gene TRBV6-5 combines with J gene TRBJ1-1, with 7 bases identical to TRBD1. The CDR3 spans 15 residues. Trimming removed 7 bases from V and 2 bases from J; junction bases left unmatched: 10. Germline CDR1 is MNHEY and CDR2 is SVGAGI. CDR3 region: CASIDAGTENTEAFF. The CDR3 coding sequence is TGTGCCAGCATCGACGCCGGGACAGAAAACACTGAAGCTTTCTTT.

Concerning this clonotype itself: It may be a read error: a sequence one base away is much more abundant. This chain connects TRBV4-3 to TRBJ1-2; TRBD1 agrees at 7 bases. In germline, CDR1 is LGHNA, CDR2 YSLEER. This CDR3 is 13 amino acids long. The CDR3 nucleotides read TGCGCCAGCAGCCAAGGGACAGGATATGGCCACACCTTC. Translation gives CASSQGTGYGHTF.

This clonotype was counted only a few times. The chain employs TRBV20-1 and TRBJ2-1; 7 bases agree with TRBD1. The V gene end was trimmed by 5 bases and the J gene end by 6 bases; junction bases not matched to a gene: 7. Germline-derived CDR1 and CDR2 are DFQATT and SNEGSKA (reference sequence). The CDR3 runs to 13 residues. DNA for the CDR3: TGCAGTGCTCCTCCATCAGGGGGCAATGAGCAGTTCTTC. Its protein product is CSAPPSGGNEQFF.

There are a few counts of this clonotype. The rearrangement links TRBV7-9 to TRBJ2-4; TRBD1 matches at 10 bases. Germline trimming cut 5 bases from V and 5 bases from J; bases unmatched to any gene: 3. The germline CDR1 and CDR2 sequences are SEHNR and FQNEAQ (reference sequence). The CDR3 has 14 residues. The CDR3 here is CASSPGTGENIQYF. As DNA, the CDR3 is TGTGCCAGCAGCCCAGGGACAGGGGAAAACATTCAGTACTTC. Full variable domain (missing parts from reference TRBV7-9 and TRBJ2-4): DTGVSQNPRHKITKRGQNVTFRCDPISEHNRLYWYRQTLGQGPEFLTYFQNEAQLEKSRLLSDRFSAERPKGSFSTLEIQRTEQGDSAMYLCASSPGTGENIQYFGAGTRLSVL.